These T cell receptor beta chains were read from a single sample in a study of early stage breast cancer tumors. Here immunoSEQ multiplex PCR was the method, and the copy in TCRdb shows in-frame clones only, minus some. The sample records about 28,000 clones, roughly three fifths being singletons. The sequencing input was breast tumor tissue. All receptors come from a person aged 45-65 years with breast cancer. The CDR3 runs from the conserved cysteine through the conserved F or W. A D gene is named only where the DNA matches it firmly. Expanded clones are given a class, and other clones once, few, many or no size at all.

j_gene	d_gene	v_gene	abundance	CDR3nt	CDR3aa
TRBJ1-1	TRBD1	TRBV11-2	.	TGTGCCAGCAGCTCATATACAGGGGCGGACACTGAAGCTTTCTTT	CASSSYTGADTEAFF
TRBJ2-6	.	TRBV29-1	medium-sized	TGCAGCGTTGCTGCTGGGGCCAACGTCCTGACTTTC	CSVAAGANVLTF
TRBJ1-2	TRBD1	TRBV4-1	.	TGCGCCAGCAGCCCCCGGACAGGGTTTTTCAATGGCTACACCTTC	CASSPRTGFFNGYTF
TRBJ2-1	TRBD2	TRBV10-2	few	TGCGCCAGCAGTGACGGTAGCGGGTCCTACAATGAGCAGTTCTTC	CASSDGSGSYNEQFF
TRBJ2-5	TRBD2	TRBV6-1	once	TGTGCCAGCAGTGGGACTAGCGGGGCTAAAGAGACCCAGTACTTC	CASSGTSGAKETQYF
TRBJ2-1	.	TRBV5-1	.	TGCGCCAGCAGCTTGGTCACTGCCGTCGTCGATGAGCAGTTCTTC	CASSLVTAVVDEQFF
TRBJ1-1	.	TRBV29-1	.	TGCAGCGTTGAAAAGGGACAGAACACTGAAGCTTTCTTT	CSVEKGQNTEAFF
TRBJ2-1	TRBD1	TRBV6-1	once	TGTGCCAGCAGTGACCCGGGACAGGGCTACAATGAGCAGTTCTTC	CASSDPGQGYNEQFF
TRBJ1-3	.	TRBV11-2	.	TGTGCCAGCAGCTCGGGACCCTACGGAAACACCATATATTTT	CASSSGPYGNTIYF
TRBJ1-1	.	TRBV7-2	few	TGTGCCAGCAGCCGACGGACAGACACTGAAGCTTTCTTT	CASSRRTDTEAFF
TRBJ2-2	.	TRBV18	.	TGTGCCAGCTCAAAACTAGACACTCTGAACACCGGGGAGCTGTTTTTT	CASSKLDTLNTGELFF
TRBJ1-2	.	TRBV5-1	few	TGCGCCAGCAGCTTCGGGGGGCAGAACTATGGCTACACCTTC	CASSFGGQNYGYTF
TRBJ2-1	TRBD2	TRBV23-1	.	TGCGCCAGCAGTCAATTGGGACTAGCGGGAGGGCCGGTCTTGAAAAATGAGCAGTTCTTC	CASSQLGLAGGPVLKNEQFF
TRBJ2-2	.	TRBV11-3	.	TGTGCCAGCAGCCCGGACAACACCGGGGAGCTGTTTTTT	CASSPDNTGELFF
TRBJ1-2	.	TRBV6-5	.	TGTGCCAGCGGGTTGAGGGGGGGCTACACCTTC	CASGLRGGYTF
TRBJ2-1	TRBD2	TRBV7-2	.	TGTGCCAGCAGCCCACGAAGCGGGAGAGATGAGCAGTTCTTC	CASSPRSGRDEQFF
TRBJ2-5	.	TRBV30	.	TGTGCCTGGAGTTACGTGGAGACCCAGTACTTC	CAWSYVETQYF
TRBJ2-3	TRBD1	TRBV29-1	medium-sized	TGCAGCGTACTACAGGGGAGCACAGATACGCAGTATTTT	CSVLQGSTDTQYF
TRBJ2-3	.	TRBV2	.	TGTGCCAGCAGCTTCCGACTAAATCTAGAGTCAGATACGCAGTATTTT	CASSFRLNLESDTQYF
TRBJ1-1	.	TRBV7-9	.	TGTGCCAGCATGAGGGCGCAGAACACTGAAGCTTTCTTT	CASMRAQNTEAFF
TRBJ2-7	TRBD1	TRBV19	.	TGTGCCACTGGCTTCCTGGGCAGGGGGAATTACGAGCAGTACTTC	CATGFLGRGNYEQYF
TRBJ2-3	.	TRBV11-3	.	TGTGCCAGCAGCCGGGAATCCGGCGACGGTGGGACAGATACGCAGTATTTT	CASSRESGDGGTDTQYF
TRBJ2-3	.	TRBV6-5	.	TGTGCCAGCAGTTACTCGGGACCCCCCCCCACAGATACGCAGTATTTT	CASSYSGPPPTDTQYF
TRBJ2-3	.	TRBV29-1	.	TGCAGCGTTGTTGACGGAACAGATACGCAGTATTTT	CSVVDGTDTQYF
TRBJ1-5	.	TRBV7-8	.	TGTGCCAGCAGCTTAGCCTCGGCAGGGGACGGTCAGCCCCAGCATTTT	CASSLASAGDGQPQHF
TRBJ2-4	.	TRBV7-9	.	TGTGCCAGCAGCCCCTGGGTGGAAGCCAAAAACATTCAGTACTTC	CASSPWVEAKNIQYF
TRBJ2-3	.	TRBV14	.	TGTGCCAGCAGCCAGATACCCCGGGAGTCCCTCACAGATACGCAGTATTTT	CASSQIPRESLTDTQYF
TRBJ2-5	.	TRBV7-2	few	TGTGCCAGCAGCTTAGGGGGGATCCCCGGAGAGACCCAGTACTTC	CASSLGGIPGETQYF
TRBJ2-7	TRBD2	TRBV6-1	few	TGTGCCAGCAGTAAGACTAGCGGGGACTCCTACGAGCAGTACTTC	CASSKTSGDSYEQYF
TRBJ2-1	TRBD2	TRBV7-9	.	TGTGCCAGCAGCTTAGCACTAGCGGGATGGGGTAATGAGGAGCAGTTCTTC	CASSLALAGWGNEEQFF
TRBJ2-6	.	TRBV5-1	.	TGCGCCAGCAGCTTGGACAAACCTAGCTCTGGGGCCAACGTCCTGACTTTC	CASSLDKPSSGANVLTF